Here is one TCR beta chain with its context. Its antigen is as yet unknown. Every patient experienced relapse after autologous stem cell transplantation, and brentuximab vedotin exposure varied. Complete response, partial response or progressive disease were the best responses. In germline, CDR1 is SGHTS, CDR2 YDEGEE. This CDR3 is 14 amino acids long. Losses at the gene ends were 3 bases for V and 4 bases for J; bases not matched to a gene: 6. The method was immunoSEQ multiplex PCR; TCRdb's version includes in-frame clones alone and lacks a portion of them. The repertoire holds approximately 100,000 clones, 80% to 90% seen once, with under 8.5% in the top ten. This record belongs to a study of PD-1 blockade in classical Hodgkin lymphoma. Findings of the study overall: Some patients started nivolumab under 1 year after ASCT, and they were excluded.

J is TRBJ1-1 and V is TRBV5-8, with 7 bases matching TRBD1. This sequence was found in a human donor with classical Hodgkin lymphoma. This sample comprised peripheral blood mononuclear cells (PBMCs), obtained before the second cycle of nivolumab. Here the CDR3 reads CASSWNRDSTEAFF. In DNA, the CDR3 is TGTGCCAGCAGCTGGAACCGGGACAGCACTGAAGCTTTCTTT.